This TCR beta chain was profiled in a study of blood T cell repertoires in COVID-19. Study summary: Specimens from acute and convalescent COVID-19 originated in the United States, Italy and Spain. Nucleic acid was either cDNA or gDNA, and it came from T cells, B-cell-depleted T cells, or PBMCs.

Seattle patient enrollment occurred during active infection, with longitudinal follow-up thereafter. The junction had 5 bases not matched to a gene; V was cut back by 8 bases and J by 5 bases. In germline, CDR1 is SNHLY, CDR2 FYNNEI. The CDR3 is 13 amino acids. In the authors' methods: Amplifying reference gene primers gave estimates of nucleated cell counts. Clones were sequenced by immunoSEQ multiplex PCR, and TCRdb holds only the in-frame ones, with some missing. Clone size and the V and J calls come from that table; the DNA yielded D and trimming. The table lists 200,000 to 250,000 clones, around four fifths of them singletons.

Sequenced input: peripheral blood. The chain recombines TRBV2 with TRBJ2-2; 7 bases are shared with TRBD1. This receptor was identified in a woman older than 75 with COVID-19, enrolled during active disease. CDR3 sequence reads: CASHRGPTGELFF. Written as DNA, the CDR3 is TGTGCCAGCCACAGGGGACCAACCGGGGAGCTGTTTTTT.